This record concerns one T cell receptor beta chain sequence. Germline V lookup: CDR1 PRHDT, CDR2 FYEKMQ (reference sequence). V shed 5 bases and J 9 bases; nucleotides not matched to a gene: 11. The CDR3 totals 14 residues. The source of the sample is a study of sequential checkpoint blockade in melanoma. Overall study: Patients were randomized 1:1 to nivolumab-then-ipilimumab or ipilimumab-then-nivolumab first-line.

Treatment specified: randomized to nivolumab then ipilimumab (arm A) or the reverse (arm B). Sorted cells were live CD3+CD8+, lacking CD19 and CD56, from PBMCs. Produced via immunoSEQ multiplex PCR; TCRdb's table is partial and in-frame only. This sample yields 10,000 to 15,000 clones, of which roughly 65% are seen a single time; 22% belongs to the top ten. This TCR was sampled from a human donor with melanoma. This specimen consisted of CD8+ T cells sorted from blood (inferred from file names), obtained from a patient given nivolumab and ipilimumab in sequence. The chain is built from TRBV13 and TRBJ2-7; TRBD2 agrees at 9 bases. The CDR3 DNA sequence: TGTGCCAGCAGCCCCCGGATAGCGGGAGACGGGCAGTACTTC. Its translation is CASSPRIAGDGQYF.